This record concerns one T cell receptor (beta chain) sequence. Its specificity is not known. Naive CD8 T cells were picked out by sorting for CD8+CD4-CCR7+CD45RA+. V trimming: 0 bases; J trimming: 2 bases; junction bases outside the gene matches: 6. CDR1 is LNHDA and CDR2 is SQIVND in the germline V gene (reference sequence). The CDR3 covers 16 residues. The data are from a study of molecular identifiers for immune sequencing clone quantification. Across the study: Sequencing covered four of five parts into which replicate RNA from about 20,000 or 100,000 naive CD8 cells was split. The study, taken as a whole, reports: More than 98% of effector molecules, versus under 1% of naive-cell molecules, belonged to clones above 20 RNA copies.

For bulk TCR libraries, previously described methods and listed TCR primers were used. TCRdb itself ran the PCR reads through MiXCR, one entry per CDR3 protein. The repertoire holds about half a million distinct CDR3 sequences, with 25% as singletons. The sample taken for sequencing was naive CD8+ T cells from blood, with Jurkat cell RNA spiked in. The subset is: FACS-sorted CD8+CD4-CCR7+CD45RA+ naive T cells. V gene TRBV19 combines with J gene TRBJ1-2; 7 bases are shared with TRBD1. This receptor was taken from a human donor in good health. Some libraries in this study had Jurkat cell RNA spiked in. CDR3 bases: TGTGCCAGTAGTATAGATGCGGGACAGCAGAACTATGGCTACACCTTC. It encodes CASSIDAGQQNYGYTF.